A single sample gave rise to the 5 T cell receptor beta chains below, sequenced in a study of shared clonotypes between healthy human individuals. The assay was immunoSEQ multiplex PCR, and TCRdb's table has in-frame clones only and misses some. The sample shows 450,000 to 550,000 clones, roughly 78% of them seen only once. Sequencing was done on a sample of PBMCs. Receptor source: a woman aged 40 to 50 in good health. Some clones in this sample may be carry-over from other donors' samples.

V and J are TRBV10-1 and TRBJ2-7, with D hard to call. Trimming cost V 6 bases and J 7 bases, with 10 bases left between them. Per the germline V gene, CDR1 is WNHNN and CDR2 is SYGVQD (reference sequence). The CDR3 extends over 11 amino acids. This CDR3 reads CASSSQVEQYF. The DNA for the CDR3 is TGCGCCAGCAGCTCGCAAGTGGAGCAGTACTTC.

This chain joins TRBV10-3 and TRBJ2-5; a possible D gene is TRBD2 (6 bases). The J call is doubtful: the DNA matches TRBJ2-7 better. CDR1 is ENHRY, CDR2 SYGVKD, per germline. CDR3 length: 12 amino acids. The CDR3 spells CAIRGGSYEQYF. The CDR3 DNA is TGTGCCATCAGGGGAGGCTCCTACGAGCAGTACTTC.

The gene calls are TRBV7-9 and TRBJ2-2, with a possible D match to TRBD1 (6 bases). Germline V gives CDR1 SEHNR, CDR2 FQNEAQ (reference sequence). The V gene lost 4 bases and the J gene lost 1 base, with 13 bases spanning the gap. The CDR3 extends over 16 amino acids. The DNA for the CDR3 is TGTGCCAGCAGCTCCTACAGGGACCAGAACACCGGGGAGCTGTTTTTT. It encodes CASSSYRDQNTGELFF.

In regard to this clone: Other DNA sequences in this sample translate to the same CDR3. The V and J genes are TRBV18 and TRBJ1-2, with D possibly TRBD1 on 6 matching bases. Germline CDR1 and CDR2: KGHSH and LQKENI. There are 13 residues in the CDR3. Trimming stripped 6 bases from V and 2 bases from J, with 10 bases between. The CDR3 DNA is TGTGCCAGCTCCCCCGACAGGAACTATGGCTACACCTTC. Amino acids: CASSPDRNYGYTF. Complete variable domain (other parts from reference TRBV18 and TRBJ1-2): NAGVMQNPRHLVRRRGQEARLRCSPMKGHSHVYWYRQLPEEGLKFMVYLQKENIIDESGMPKERFSAEFPKEGPSILRIQQVVRGDSAAYFCASSPDRNYGYTFGSGTRLTVV.

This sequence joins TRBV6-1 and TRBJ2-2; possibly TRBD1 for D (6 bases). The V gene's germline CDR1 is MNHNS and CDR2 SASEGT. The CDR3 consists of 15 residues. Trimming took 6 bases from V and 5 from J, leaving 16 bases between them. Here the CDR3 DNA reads TGTGCCAGCAGCGATACAGGGATGTGGACCGGGGAGCTGTTTTTT. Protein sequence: CASSDTGMWTGELFF.